The rows below give T cell receptor beta chains drawn from one sample of a study of T cell repertoires in cytomegalovirus infection. These receptors have no known antigen. A single record per CDR3 protein comes from TCRdb applying MiXCR to the reads. This sample has under 200,000 distinct CDR3 sequences, with 20% to 25% found just once. This specimen consisted of CD8+ T cells from cultured PBMCs, obtained from culture after CMV antigen stimulation. The receptors derive from a human donor in good health (CMV status not recorded). Some clones in this sample may be carry-over from other donors' samples. CDR3s include the opening cysteine and the closing phenylalanine or tryptophan. D genes are given only for firm matches. Rows may omit the clone size; those that give it use once, few, many or a size class.

v_call	j_call	clone_size	d_call	cdr3_aa	cdr3_nt
TRBV7-2	TRBJ1-6	.	.	CASRFKGTGGLNGPPLHF	TGTGCCAGCAGGTTTAAGGGGACGGGGGGCCTTAATGGCCCACCCCTCCACTTT
TRBV12-3/TRBV12-4	TRBJ1-5	.	.	CASSPTVGGQPQHF	TGTGCCAGCAGTCCCACCGTTGGGGGTCAGCCCCAGCATTTT
TRBV18	TRBJ1-3	.	.	CASSPGTVNSGNTIYF	TGTGCCAGCTCACCCGGGACGGTGAACTCTGGAAACACCATATATTTT
TRBV7-9	TRBJ2-5	few	TRBD2	CASSFLTSWEETQYF	TGTGCCAGCAGCTTCCTGACTAGCTGGGAAGAGACCCAGTACTTC
TRBV7-2	TRBJ2-1	few	.	CASSLAEINEQFF	TGTGCCAGCAGCTTAGCGGAGATAAATGAGCAGTTCTTC
TRBV7-9	TRBJ1-1	.	.	CASSHPPRLTEAFF	TGTGCCAGCAGCCACCCCCCCAGGTTGACTGAAGCTTTCTTT
TRBV28	TRBJ1-4	few	.	CASSSLQTNEKLFF	TGTGCCAGCAGTAGTCTCCAGACGAATGAAAAACTGTTTTTT
TRBV6-1	TRBJ1-1	.	.	CASIVPTEAFF	TGTGCCAGCATAGTGCCCACTGAAGCTTTCTTT
TRBV7-8	TRBJ1-2	.	.	CASSSSGGPYGYTF	TGTGCCAGCAGCTCCTCGGGAGGTCCCTATGGCTACACCTTC
TRBV20-1	TRBJ2-7	few	.	CSARDKDLGAYEQYF	TGCAGTGCTAGAGATAAGGACCTGGGGGCCTACGAGCAGTACTTC
TRBV7-9	TRBJ1-2	few	TRBD1	CASSLPGQSNYGYTF	TGTGCCAGCAGCTTACCGGGACAGTCTAACTATGGCTACACCTTC
TRBV7-9	TRBJ2-3	.	.	CASSLARLTDTQYF	TGTGCCAGCAGCTTAGCGAGACTCACAGATACGCAGTATTTT
TRBV7-2	TRBJ2-1	many	.	CASSPTSSYNEQFF	TGTGCCAGCAGCCCCACTTCGTCCTACAATGAGCAGTTCTTC
TRBV12-3/TRBV12-4	TRBJ1-1	few	.	CASRPERSGEAFF	TGTGCCAGCAGGCCTGAAAGATCCGGTGAAGCTTTCTTT
TRBV7-6	TRBJ2-7	.	TRBD1	CASSLGDSSYEQYF	TGTGCCAGCAGCTTAGGGGACAGCTCCTACGAGCAGTACTTC
TRBV7-9	TRBJ1-1	few	TRBD1	CASSPGTGEDTEAFF	TGTGCCAGCAGCCCCGGGACAGGGGAGGACACTGAAGCTTTCTTT
TRBV11-2	TRBJ2-3	few	.	CASSRHRANTDTQYF	TGTGCCAGCAGCCGGCACAGGGCCAACACAGATACGCAGTATTTT
TRBV7-9	TRBJ2-7	.	.	CASSHDRELGYEQYF	TGTGCCAGCAGCCACGACCGAGAATTAGGCTACGAGCAGTACTTC
TRBV27	TRBJ2-1	few	TRBD2	CASSSFSGNNEQFF	TGTGCCAGCAGTTCGTTTAGCGGGAACAATGAGCAGTTCTTC
TRBV7-2	TRBJ2-3	.	.	CASSFEGHSVTDTQYF	TGTGCCAGCAGCTTCGAGGGACACTCCGTCACAGATACGCAGTATTTT
TRBV7-2	TRBJ2-5	few	.	CASSLGASEVETQYF	TGTGCCAGCAGCTTAGGGGCTAGCGAAGTAGAGACCCAGTACTTC
TRBV27	TRBJ2-1	.	.	CASSLSSGNEQFF	TGTGCCAGCAGTTTATCATCGGGCAATGAGCAGTTCTTC
TRBV20-1	TRBJ2-5	.	.	CSARDRLRTETQYF	TGCAGTGCTAGGGACCGACTGAGAACGGAGACCCAGTACTTC
TRBV7-9	TRBJ2-7	few	TRBD2	CASSLTGGGSGVYEQYF	TGTGCCAGCAGCTTAACAGGAGGCGGTAGCGGGGTCTACGAGCAGTACTTC
TRBV27	TRBJ2-3	few	TRBD1	CASTTGTGITDTQYF	TGTGCCAGCACGACCGGGACAGGGATCACAGATACGCAGTATTTT
TRBV6-1	TRBJ1-5	many	TRBD1	CASRVTGGRSNQPQHF	TGTGCCAGCAGAGTGACAGGGGGCAGGAGCAATCAGCCCCAGCATTTT
TRBV27	TRBJ2-6	few	.	CASSLFYPGLGANVLTF	TGTGCCAGCAGTTTATTTTACCCGGGGCTCGGGGCCAACGTCCTGACTTTC
TRBV10-3	TRBJ1-1	few	.	CAISTDTEAFF	TGTGCCATCAGTACTGACACTGAAGCTTTCTTT
TRBV9	TRBJ2-5	few	TRBD2	CASSAGGLQETQYF	TGTGCCAGCAGCGCGGGAGGGCTCCAAGAGACCCAGTACTTC
TRBV7-9	TRBJ2-7	few	TRBD2	CASSSSTSFYEQYF	TGTGCCAGCAGCTCTTCGACTAGCTTCTACGAGCAGTACTTC
TRBV7-8	TRBJ2-5	few	TRBD2	CASSLPPTSVRPQETQYF	TGTGCCAGCAGCCTTCCACCGACTAGCGTTCGACCTCAAGAGACCCAGTACTTC
TRBV7-9	TRBJ1-1	.	.	CASSLVKGMNTEAFF	TGTGCCAGCAGCTTAGTGAAGGGAATGAACACTGAAGCTTTCTTT
TRBV15	TRBJ1-1	.	.	CATSRVETWATEAFF	TGTGCCACCAGCAGAGTTGAGACTTGGGCCACTGAAGCTTTCTTT
TRBV7-2	TRBJ1-2	few	.	CASSLLSGIEDGYTF	TGTGCCAGCAGCTTATTAAGCGGCATTGAGGATGGCTACACCTTC
TRBV15	TRBJ2-1	many	.	CATSRDGKAYNEQFF	TGTGCCACCAGCAGAGATGGGAAAGCTTACAATGAGCAGTTCTTC
TRBV7-8	TRBJ2-1	.	.	CASSLEWDEQFF	TGTGCCAGCAGCTTAGAATGGGATGAGCAGTTCTTC
TRBV6-5	TRBJ2-3	few	TRBD2	CASSPFPGGTDTQYF	TGTGCCAGCAGTCCCTTCCCGGGGGGAACAGATACGCAGTATTTT
TRBV5-4	TRBJ1-3	few	.	CASSLTDTGNTIYF	TGTGCCAGCAGCTTAACGGATACTGGAAACACCATATATTTT
TRBV27	TRBJ2-5	few	TRBD1	CASRAGQGVMRETQYF	TGTGCCAGCAGGGCGGGACAGGGTGTAATGCGAGAGACCCAGTACTTC
TRBV19	TRBJ2-1	.	TRBD2	CASSLAGGSEQFF	TGTGCCAGTAGTCTAGCGGGGGGTTCTGAGCAGTTCTTC
TRBV6-2/TRBV6-3	TRBJ1-1	few	TRBD1	CASTRPGQGLTEAFF	TGTGCCAGCACCCGCCCGGGACAGGGATTGACTGAAGCTTTCTTT
TRBV6-2/TRBV6-3	TRBJ2-3	few	.	CASSYMGLYADTQYF	TGTGCCAGCAGTTACATGGGGCTCTACGCAGATACGCAGTATTTT
TRBV5-4	TRBJ2-1	.	.	CASSLAGAHYNEQFF	TGTGCCAGCAGCTTGGCAGGGGCACACTACAATGAGCAGTTCTTC
TRBV7-2	TRBJ2-7	many	.	CASSYLGQNYEQYF	TGTGCCAGCAGCTACCTTGGACAGAACTACGAGCAGTACTTC
TRBV4-1	TRBJ1-2	few	TRBD1	CATENLRGRDYGYTF	TGCGCCACCGAGAACCTCAGGGGGCGAGACTATGGCTACACCTTC
TRBV7-8	TRBJ1-2	few	.	CASSLEFLSGVYGYTF	TGTGCCAGCAGCTTAGAATTTTTGTCCGGCGTTTATGGCTACACCTTC
TRBV7-2	TRBJ1-5	few	.	CASSPTGGGRGSNQPQHF	TGTGCCAGCAGCCCGACGGGTGGCGGCCGAGGTAGCAATCAGCCCCAGCATTTT
TRBV10-3	TRBJ2-5	few	TRBD1	CAISDLQGQETQYF	TGTGCCATCAGTGACCTACAGGGGCAAGAGACCCAGTACTTC
TRBV12-3/TRBV12-4	TRBJ1-2	.	TRBD1	CASSGTDNYGYTF	TGTGCCAGCAGTGGGACAGATAACTATGGCTACACCTTC
TRBV6-1	TRBJ2-7	.	.	CASSAWGDNEQYF	TGTGCCAGCAGCGCCTGGGGGGACAACGAGCAGTACTTC